This T cell receptor (beta chain) was profiled in a study of OX40 agonist ivuxolimab in advanced cancers. Study conclusions and caveats: Partial responders treated at 0.1-3.0 mg/kg exhibited clonal expansion among the lowest measured.

Deletions cut 0 bases from V and 6 bases from J, with 21 bases between. This CDR3 region has 18 residues. CDR1 and CDR2 from the germline V gene are KGHSH and LQKENI. As for this clone: Its antigen is not known.

Using immunoSEQ multiplex PCR, the repertoire was profiled, and TCRdb retains in-frame clones only, with some absent. The sample records tens of thousands of clones, over 75% being singletons. The source is an adult with an advanced solid tumor such as melanoma, head and neck, liver or kidney cancer. The chain links TRBV18 to TRBJ2-1; tentatively, D is TRBD1 (7 bases). The source material was CD4+ or CD8+ T cells sorted from blood, sampled in a trial of the OX40 agonist ivuxolimab. CDR3 in amino acids: CASSPPGQGVGAGNEQFF. The CDR3 nucleotides read TGTGCCAGCTCACCACCGGGCCAGGGGGTTGGAGCGGGCAATGAGCAGTTCTTC. Looking up the rest from reference TRBV18 and TRBJ2-1 gives the full variable domain: NAGVMQNPRHLVRRRGQEARLRCSPMKGHSHVYWYRQLPEEGLKFMVYLQKENIIDESGMPKERFSAEFPKEGPSILRIQQVVRGDSAAYFCASSPPGQGVGAGNEQFFGPGTRLTVL.